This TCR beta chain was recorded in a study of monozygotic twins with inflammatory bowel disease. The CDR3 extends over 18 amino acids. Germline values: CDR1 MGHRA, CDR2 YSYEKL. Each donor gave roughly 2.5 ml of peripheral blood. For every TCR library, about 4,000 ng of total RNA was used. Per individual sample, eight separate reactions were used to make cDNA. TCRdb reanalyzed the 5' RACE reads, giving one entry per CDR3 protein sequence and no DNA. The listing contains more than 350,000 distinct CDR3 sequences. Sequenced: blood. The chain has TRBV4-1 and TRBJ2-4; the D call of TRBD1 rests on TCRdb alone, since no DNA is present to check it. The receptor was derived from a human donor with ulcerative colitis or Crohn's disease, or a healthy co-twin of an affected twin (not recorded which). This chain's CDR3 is CASSRTPGTGETKNIQYF.